This TCR beta chain stems from a study of follicular helper T cells after annual influenza vaccination. Study-wide background: Some donors were sampled over the 2013-2014, 2014-2015 and 2015-2016 vaccinations.

Trimming pared 0 bases from V and 10 bases from J, leaving 10 bases between. The CDR3 has 14 amino acids. Germline-derived CDR1 and CDR2 are LNHNV and YYDKDF (reference sequence). Time point: 2014-2015 season, 7 days after vaccination. Sequencing was performed with immunoSEQ multiplex PCR; in TCRdb, only in-frame clones are kept and a portion is missing. The sample carries more than 6,500 clones, over 80% recorded once. This clonotype was sampled from an adult who received the influenza vaccine. The chain couples TRBV15 to TRBJ1-6; unclear D gene. Sequencing was performed on CXCR5+ CD38- circulating T follicular helper cells from blood, taken 7 days after influenza vaccination. Subset indicated: circulating Tfh, non-naive CD4+CXCR5+PD-1+ (ICOS+CD38+ or ICOS-CD38-). CDR3 nucleotide sequence: TGTGCCACCAGCAGAGAGGACGGTGGGTCACCCCTCCACTTT. Its protein product is CATSREDGGSPLHF.